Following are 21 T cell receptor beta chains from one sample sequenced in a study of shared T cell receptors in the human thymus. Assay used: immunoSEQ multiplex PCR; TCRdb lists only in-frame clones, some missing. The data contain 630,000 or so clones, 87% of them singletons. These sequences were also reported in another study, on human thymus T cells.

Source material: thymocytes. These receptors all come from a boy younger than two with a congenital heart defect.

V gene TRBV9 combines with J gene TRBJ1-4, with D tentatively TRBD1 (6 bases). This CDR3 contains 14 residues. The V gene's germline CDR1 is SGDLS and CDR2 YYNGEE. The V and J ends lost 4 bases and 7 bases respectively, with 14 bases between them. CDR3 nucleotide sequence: TGTGCCAGCAGCCGCGGACAGAGTCCTGAAAAACTGTTTTTT. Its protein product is CASSRGQSPEKLFF.

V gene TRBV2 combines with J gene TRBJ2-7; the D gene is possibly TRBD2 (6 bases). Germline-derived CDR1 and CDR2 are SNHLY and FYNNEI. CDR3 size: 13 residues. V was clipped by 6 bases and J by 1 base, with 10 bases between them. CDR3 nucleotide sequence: TGTGCCAGCAGGGAGGGTTATTCCTACGAGCAGTACTTC. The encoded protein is CASREGYSYEQYF.

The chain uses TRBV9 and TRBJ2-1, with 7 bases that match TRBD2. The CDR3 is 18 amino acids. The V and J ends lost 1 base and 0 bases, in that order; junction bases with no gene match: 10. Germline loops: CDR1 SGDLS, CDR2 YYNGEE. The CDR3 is CASSVNGGGGSSYNEQFF. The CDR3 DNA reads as TGTGCCAGCAGCGTAAATGGAGGCGGGGGAAGCTCCTACAATGAGCAGTTCTTC.

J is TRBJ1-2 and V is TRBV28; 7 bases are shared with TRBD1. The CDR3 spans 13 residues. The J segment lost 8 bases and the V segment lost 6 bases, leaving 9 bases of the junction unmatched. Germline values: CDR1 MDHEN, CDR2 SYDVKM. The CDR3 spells CASSPQGSWGYTF. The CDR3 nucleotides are TGTGCCAGCAGCCCACAGGGGTCCTGGGGCTACACCTTC.

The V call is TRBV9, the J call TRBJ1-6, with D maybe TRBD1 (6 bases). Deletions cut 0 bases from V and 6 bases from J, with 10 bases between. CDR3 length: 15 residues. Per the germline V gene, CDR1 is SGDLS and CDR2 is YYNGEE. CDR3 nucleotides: TGTGCCAGCAGCGTAGTGGGGGCTCTTAATTCACCCCTCCACTTT. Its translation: CASSVVGALNSPLHF.

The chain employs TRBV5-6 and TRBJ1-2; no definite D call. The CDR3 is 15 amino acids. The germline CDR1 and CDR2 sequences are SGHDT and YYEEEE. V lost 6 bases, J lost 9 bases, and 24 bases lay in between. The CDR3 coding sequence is TGTGCCAGCAATTTTCAAACAGATCTTCGATATCGCTACACCTTC. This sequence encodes CASNFQTDLRYRYTF.

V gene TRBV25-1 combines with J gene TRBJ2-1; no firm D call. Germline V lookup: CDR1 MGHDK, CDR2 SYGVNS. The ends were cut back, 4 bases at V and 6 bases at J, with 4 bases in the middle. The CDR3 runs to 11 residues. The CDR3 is CASSVLNEQFF. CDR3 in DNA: TGTGCCAGCAGTGTTCTCAATGAGCAGTTCTTC. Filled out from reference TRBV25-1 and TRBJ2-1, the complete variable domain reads EADIYQTPRYLVIGTGKKITLECSQTMGHDKMYWYQQDPGMELHLIHYSYGVNSTEKGDLSSESTVSRIRTEHFPLTLESARPSHTSQYLCASSVLNEQFFGPGTRLTVL.

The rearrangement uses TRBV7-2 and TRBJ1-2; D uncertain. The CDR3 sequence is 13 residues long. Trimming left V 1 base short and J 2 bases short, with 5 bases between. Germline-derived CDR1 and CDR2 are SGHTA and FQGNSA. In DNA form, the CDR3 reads TGTGCCAGCAGCTTAGAGCCGAACTATGGCTACACCTTC. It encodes CASSLEPNYGYTF.

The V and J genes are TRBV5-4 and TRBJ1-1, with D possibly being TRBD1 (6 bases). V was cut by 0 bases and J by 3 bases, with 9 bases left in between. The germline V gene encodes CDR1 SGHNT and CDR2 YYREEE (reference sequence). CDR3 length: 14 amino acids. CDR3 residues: CASSLAPGDTEAFF. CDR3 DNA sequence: TGTGCCAGCAGCTTGGCCCCAGGGGACACTGAAGCTTTCTTT.

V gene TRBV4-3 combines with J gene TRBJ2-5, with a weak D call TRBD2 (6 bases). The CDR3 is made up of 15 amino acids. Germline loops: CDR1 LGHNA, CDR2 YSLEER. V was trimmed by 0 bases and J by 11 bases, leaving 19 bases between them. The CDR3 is CASSQERGRDWEQYF. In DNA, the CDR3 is TGCGCCAGCAGCCAAGAACGGGGACGGGACTGGGAGCAGTACTTC.

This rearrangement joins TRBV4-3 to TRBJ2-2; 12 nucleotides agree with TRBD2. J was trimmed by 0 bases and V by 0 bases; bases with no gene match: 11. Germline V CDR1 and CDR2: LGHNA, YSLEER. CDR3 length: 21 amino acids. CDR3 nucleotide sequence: TGCGCCAGCAGCCAAGATCGTACTAGCGGGGGGCTAAGGACGAACACCGGGGAGCTGTTTTTT. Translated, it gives CASSQDRTSGGLRTNTGELFF.

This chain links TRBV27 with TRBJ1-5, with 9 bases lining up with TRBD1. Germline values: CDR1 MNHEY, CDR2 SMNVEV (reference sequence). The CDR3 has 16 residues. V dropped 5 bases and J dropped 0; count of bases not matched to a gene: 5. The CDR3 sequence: CASSRTGAYSNQPQHF. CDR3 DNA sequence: TGTGCCAGCAGTCGGACAGGGGCATATAGCAATCAGCCCCAGCATTTT.

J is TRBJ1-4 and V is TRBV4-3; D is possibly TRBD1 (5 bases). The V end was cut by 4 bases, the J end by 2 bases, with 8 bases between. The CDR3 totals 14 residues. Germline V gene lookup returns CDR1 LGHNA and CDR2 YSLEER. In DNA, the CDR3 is TGCGCCAGCAGCCCCCGACAGACTAATGAAAAACTGTTTTTT. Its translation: CASSPRQTNEKLFF.

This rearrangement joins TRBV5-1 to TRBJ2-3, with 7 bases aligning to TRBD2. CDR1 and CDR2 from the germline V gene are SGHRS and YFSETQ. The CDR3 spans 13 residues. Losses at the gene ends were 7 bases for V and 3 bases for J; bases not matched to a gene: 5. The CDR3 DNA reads TGCGCCAGCGCGGGGGACGAAACAGATACGCAGTATTTT. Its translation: CASAGDETDTQYF.

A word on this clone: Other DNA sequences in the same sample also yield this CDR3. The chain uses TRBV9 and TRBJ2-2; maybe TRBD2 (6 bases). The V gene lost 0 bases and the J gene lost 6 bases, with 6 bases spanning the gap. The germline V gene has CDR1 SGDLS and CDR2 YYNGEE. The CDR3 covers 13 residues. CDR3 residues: CASSVGGAGELFF. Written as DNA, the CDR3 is TGTGCCAGCAGCGTAGGGGGGGCCGGGGAGCTGTTTTTT.

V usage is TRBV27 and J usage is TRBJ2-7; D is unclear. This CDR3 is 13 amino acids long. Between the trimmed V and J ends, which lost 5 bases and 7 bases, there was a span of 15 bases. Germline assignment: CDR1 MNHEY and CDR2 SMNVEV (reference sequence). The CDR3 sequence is CASSPSGQHEQYF. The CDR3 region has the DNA TGTGCCAGCAGTCCCTCTGGGCAGCATGAGCAGTACTTC.

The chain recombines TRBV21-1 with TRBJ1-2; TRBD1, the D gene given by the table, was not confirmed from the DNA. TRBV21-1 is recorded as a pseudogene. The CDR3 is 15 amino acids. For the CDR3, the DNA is TGTGCCAGCAGCTACTCCTTGCAGGGGAACTATGGCTACACCTTC. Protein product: CASSYSLQGNYGYTF.

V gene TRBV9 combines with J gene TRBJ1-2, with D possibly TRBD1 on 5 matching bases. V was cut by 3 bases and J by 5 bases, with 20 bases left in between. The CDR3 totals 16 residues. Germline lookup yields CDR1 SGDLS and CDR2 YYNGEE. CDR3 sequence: CASSAKEYRPYYGYTF. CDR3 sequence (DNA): TGTGCCAGCAGCGCGAAAGAATACAGGCCCTATTATGGCTACACCTTC.

The CDR3 DNA reads as TGTGCCAGCAGCCAAAAGGATGAGGGGGAACCCTCCTACGAGCAGTACTTC. Translating gives CASSQKDEGEPSYEQYF. This chain links TRBV14 with TRBJ2-7; perhaps TRBD1 as D (6 bases). The ends were cut back, 2 bases at V and 0 bases at J, with 17 bases in the middle. This CDR3 contains 17 residues. From germline, CDR1 is SGHDN and CDR2 FVKESK. Based on the CDR3 plus reference TRBV14 and TRBJ2-7, the full variable domain is EAGVTQFPSHSVIEKGQTVTLRCDPISGHDNLYWYRRVMGKEIKFLLHFVKESKQDESGMPNNRFLAERTGGTYSTLKVQPAELEDSGVYFCASSQKDEGEPSYEQYFGPGTRLTVT.

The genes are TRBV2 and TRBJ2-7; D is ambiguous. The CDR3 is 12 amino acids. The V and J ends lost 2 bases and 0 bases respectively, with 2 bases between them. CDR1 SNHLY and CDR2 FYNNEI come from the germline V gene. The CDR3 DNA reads TGTGCCAGCAGTGAACGCTCCTACGAGCAGTACTTC. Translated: CASSERSYEQYF.

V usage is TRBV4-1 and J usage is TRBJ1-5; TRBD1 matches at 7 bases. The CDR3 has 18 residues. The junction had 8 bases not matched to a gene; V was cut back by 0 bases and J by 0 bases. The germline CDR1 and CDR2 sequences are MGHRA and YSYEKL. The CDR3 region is CASSQDSPGTDSNQPQHF. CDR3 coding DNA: TGCGCCAGCAGCCAAGATTCGCCCGGGACAGATAGCAATCAGCCCCAGCATTTT.